This T cell receptor (beta chain) is drawn from a study of blood T cell repertoires in COVID-19. There are 16 residues in the CDR3. The ends lost 4 bases at V and 8 bases at J; junction bases unmatched: 10. The germline gives CDR1 SNHLY, CDR2 FYNNEI. The data were produced by immunoSEQ multiplex PCR, yet TCRdb's version contains in-frame clones alone and is incomplete. The table has just over 80,000 clones, about 76% seen once; the top ten hold roughly 40%. The chain links TRBV2 to TRBJ1-6; TRBD1 aligns across 8 bases. The clonotype comes from a man of 80 years or more with acute or convalescent COVID-19. Material: peripheral blood. The CDR3, as DNA: TGTGCCAGCAGTGTGGGTCCAGGGGGCGATTATTCACCCCTCCACTTT. Encoded protein: CASSVGPGGDYSPLHF.